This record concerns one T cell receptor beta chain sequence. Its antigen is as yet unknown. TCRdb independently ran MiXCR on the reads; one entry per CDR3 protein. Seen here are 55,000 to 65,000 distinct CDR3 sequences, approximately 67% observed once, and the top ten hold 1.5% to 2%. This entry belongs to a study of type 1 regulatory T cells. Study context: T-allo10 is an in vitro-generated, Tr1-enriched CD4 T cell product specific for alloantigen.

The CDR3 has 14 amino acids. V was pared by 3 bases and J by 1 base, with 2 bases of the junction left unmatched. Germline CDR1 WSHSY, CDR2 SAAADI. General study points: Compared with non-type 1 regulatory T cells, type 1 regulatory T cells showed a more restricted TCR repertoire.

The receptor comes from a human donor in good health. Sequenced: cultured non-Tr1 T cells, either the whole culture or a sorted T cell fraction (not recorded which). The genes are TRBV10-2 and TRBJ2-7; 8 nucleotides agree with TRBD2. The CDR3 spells CASSDLAGSYEQYF. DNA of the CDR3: TGCGCCAGCAGTGACTTAGCGGGGTCCTACGAGCAGTACTTC.